The rows below give T cell receptor beta chains drawn from one sample of a study of identical twins. TCRdb re-derived calls from the 5' RACE reads in MiXCR, one entry per CDR3 protein. Of around 530,000 distinct CDR3 sequences listed, 13% to 15% are singletons. These data were also filed under a second study, of yellow fever vaccine responses in identical twins.

The sample comprised CD4+ T cells sorted from blood. The source of these receptors is a woman under 30 in good health. The CDR3 runs from the conserved cysteine through the conserved F or W. Each record gives: D gene, J gene, V gene, CDR3 protein. A D gene is named only where the DNA matches it firmly.

>TRBD1|TRBJ2-2|TRBV28
CASSYGTGRTGELFF
>NA|TRBJ2-4|TRBV16
CASSQSRGMNIQYF
>NA|TRBJ2-3|TRBV12-3/TRBV12-4
CASTLRGGGRNTDTQYF
>TRBD2|TRBJ2-3|TRBV11-2
CASSMGLVGTDTQYF
>TRBD2|TRBJ2-7|TRBV14
CASSFSGRPYEQYF
>NA|TRBJ2-5|TRBV3-1
CASTAGRGETQYF
>TRBD1|TRBJ2-3|TRBV12-3/TRBV12-4
CAFCGGLAGGADPDTQYF
>TRBD2|TRBJ2-7|TRBV2
CASSREAGDRYEQYF
>NA|TRBJ1-1|TRBV5-1
CASSHRTETNTEAFF
>NA|TRBJ2-3|TRBV6-5
CASSYSMRGDTQYF
>TRBD1|TRBJ2-3|TRBV11-2
CASSTKTGSGDTQYF
>NA|TRBJ1-4|TRBV4-1
CASSQDIRSASGGKKLFF
>TRBD1|TRBJ2-1|TRBV19
CASSFQTGDVFF
>NA|TRBJ2-2|TRBV7-3
CASSPERGPGELFF
>NA|TRBJ2-5|TRBV7-8
CASSPATVRKETQYF
>NA|TRBJ2-1|TRBV28
CASTKGSSYNEQFF
>TRBD2|TRBJ2-7|TRBV7-3
CASSFASGSRYEQYF
>TRBD1|TRBJ2-6|TRBV5-1
CASSFPGQGSGANVLTF
>NA|TRBJ2-5|TRBV20-1
CSALSAWEVETQYF
>NA|TRBJ2-1|TRBV7-8
CASSPYLGPYNEQFF
>NA|TRBJ2-5|TRBV18
CASSPGTFQETQYF
>NA|TRBJ2-2|TRBV5-6
CASSLVGPNTGELFF
>NA|TRBJ2-7|TRBV4-1
CASSQDYGGYEQYF
>TRBD2|TRBJ2-3|TRBV5-1
CASSQTSGRTDTQYF